This T cell receptor beta chain was captured by sequencing in a study of shared clonotypes between healthy human individuals. The method was immunoSEQ multiplex PCR; TCRdb's version includes in-frame clones alone and lacks a portion of them. The sample records about 2.3 million clones, around 92% being singletons. Trimming shortened V by 6 bases and J by 1 base, and 12 bases separated the two germline ends. Germline V CDR1 and CDR2: MNHEY, SVGAGI. The CDR3 runs to 14 residues. Splitting the CD4+ cells yielded a CD45RA+ naive subset and a CD45RA-negative memory subset. The receptor was isolated from a young man in good health. Some clones in this sample may be carry-over from other donors' samples. The sequenced sample consisted of naive CD4+ T cells from PBMCs. Specified subset: CD45RA+ positively selected. The chain recombines TRBV6-5 with TRBJ1-1, with D possibly TRBD1 on 5 matching bases. The DNA for the CDR3 is TGTGCCAGCAGAGCCGTTGACAGGAACACTGAAGCTTTCTTT. It yields the protein CASRAVDRNTEAFF.